One T cell receptor beta chain is described in this entry. The sample is drawn from a study of blood T cell repertoires in COVID-19. Participant age was about 18 to 89 years, and participants resided in fewer than 25 US areas. Donors were grouped by their self-reported clinical history. Germline CDR1 is SGHTA and CDR2 is FQGTGA. The V and J ends lost 4 bases and 1 base respectively, with 10 bases between them. The CDR3 contains 14 residues. Using immunoSEQ multiplex PCR, the repertoire was profiled, and TCRdb retains in-frame clones only, with some absent. This table has about 440,000 clones, 80% to 95% appearing once.

The receptor comes from a man younger than 35 who had recovered from COVID-19. The sequencing sample was made of PBMCs or T cells enriched from blood (not recorded which). The rearrangement links TRBV7-3 to TRBJ1-2; D is unclear. CDR3 nucleotide sequence: TGTGCCAGCAGCTCACCGGGAAATAACTATGGCTACACCTTC. Encoded protein: CASSSPGNNYGYTF.